The 5 T cell receptor beta chains below come from one sample, sequenced in a study of CD8+CD57+ T cells in acquired aplastic anemia. The TCR beta profiling, which covered VDJ combination and CDR3 sequence, was carried out using genomic DNA as the template. MiXCR, applied by TCRdb to the reads, yields one record per CDR3 protein. The sample holds approximately 200,000 distinct CDR3 sequences; about half are singletons and the top ten take 15% to 20%. The sequenced patients had an expansion of CD8+CD57+ cells seen by flow cytometry. The sequencing input was sorted CD4+, CD8+, or CD8+CD57+ T cells (not recorded which) from PBMCs. The source of these receptors is a human donor with aplastic anemia.

The J gene is TRBJ2-3, the V gene TRBV7-3; D may match TRBD1 or TRBD2 (5 bases each). The CDR3 totals 14 residues. From germline, CDR1 is SGHTA and CDR2 FQGTGA. The V end was cut by 0 bases, the J end by 6 bases, with 10 bases between. The CDR3 sequence: CASSLTGEKDTQYF. CDR3 DNA: TGTGCCAGCAGCTTAACGGGGGAAAAGGATACGCAGTATTTT. Filled out from reference TRBV7-3 and TRBJ2-3, the complete variable domain reads GAGVSQTPSNKVTEKGKYVELRCDPISGHTALYWYRQSLGQGPEFLIYFQGTGAADDSGLPNDRFFAVRPEGSVSTLKIQRTERGDSAVYLCASSLTGEKDTQYFGPGTRLTVL.

This clonotype occurred a few times. The chain combines TRBV20-1 with TRBJ2-3, with a possible D match to TRBD1 (6 bases). V lost 3 bases and J 2 bases, leaving 12 bases between the germline ends. Germline V gene sequence: CDR1 DFQATT, CDR2 SNEGSKA (reference sequence). CDR3 length: 14 residues. The CDR3 is CSARGASFTDTQYF. The DNA for the CDR3 is TGCAGTGCTAGGGGGGCTTCTTTCACAGATACGCAGTATTTT.

The sample holds many counts of this clonotype. The chain employs TRBV25-1 and TRBJ1-3, with 7 positions matching TRBD1. Germline V gene data show CDR1 as MGHDK and CDR2 as SYGVNS. The CDR3 sequence is 15 residues long. The V and J ends lost 5 bases and 4 bases, in that order; junction bases with no gene match: 8. The CDR3 region is CASSNPTGWGNTIYF. CDR3 bases: TGTGCCAGCAGTAACCCGACAGGGTGGGGAAACACCATATATTTT.

Many counts were recorded for this clonotype. V is TRBV19 and J is TRBJ1-2; D is unclear. CDR1 and CDR2 from the germline V gene are LNHDA and SQIVND (reference sequence). V lost 9 bases to trimming and J lost 4 bases, with 18 bases between them. CDR3 size: 14 residues. Written as DNA, the CDR3 is TGTGCCAGCCACTCTTGGAGGGATGCCTATGGCTACACCTTC. Amino acid sequence: CASHSWRDAYGYTF.

This clonotype was seen a few times. This chain joins TRBV29-1 and TRBJ1-1, with a weak D call TRBD1 (6 bases). The V end was cut by 4 bases, the J end by 4 bases, with 13 bases between. The CDR3 consists of 13 residues. Germline V gene lookup returns CDR1 SQVTM and CDR2 ANQGSEA. CDR3 in DNA: TGCAGCGTTGTGAGGGGGTGGGTCACTGAAGCTTTCTTT. Translation gives CSVVRGWVTEAFF. Looking up the rest from reference TRBV29-1 and TRBJ1-1 gives the full variable domain: SAVISQKPSRDICQRGTSLTIQCQVDSQVTMMFWYRQQPGQSLTLIATANQGSEATYESGFVIDKFPISRPNLTFSTLTVSNMSPEDSSIYLCSVVRGWVTEAFFGQGTRLTVV.